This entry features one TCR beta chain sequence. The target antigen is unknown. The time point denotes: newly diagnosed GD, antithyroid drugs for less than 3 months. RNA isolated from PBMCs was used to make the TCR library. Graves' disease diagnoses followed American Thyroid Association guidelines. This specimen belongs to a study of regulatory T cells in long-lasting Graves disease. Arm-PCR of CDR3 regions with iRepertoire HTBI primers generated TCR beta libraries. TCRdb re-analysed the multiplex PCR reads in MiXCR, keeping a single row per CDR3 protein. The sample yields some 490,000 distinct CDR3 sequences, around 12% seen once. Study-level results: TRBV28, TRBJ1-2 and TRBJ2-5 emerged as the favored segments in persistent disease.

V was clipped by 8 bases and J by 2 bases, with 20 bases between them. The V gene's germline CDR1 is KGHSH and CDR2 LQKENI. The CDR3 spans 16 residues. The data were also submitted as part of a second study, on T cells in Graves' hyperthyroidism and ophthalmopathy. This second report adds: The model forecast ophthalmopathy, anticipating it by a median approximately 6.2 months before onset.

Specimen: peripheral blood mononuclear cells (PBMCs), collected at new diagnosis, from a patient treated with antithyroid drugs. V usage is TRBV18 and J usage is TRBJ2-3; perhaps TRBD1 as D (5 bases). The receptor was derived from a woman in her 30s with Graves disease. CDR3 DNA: TGTGCCAGCCTTCCTGGACACCGAAACCTCACAGATACGCAGTATTTT. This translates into CASLPGHRNLTDTQYF.